A single sample gave rise to the 8 T cell receptor beta chains below, sequenced in a study of OX40 agonist ivuxolimab in advanced cancers. The protocol was immunoSEQ multiplex PCR, while the TCRdb copy is restricted to in-frame clones and leaves out a portion. The sample yields roughly 35,000 clones, 86% seen once. The sequencing here drew on CD4+ or CD8+ T cells sorted from blood, taken in a trial of the OX40 agonist ivuxolimab. All receptors come from an adult with an advanced solid tumor such as melanoma, head and neck, liver or kidney cancer.

The chain carries TRBV28 and TRBJ1-3, with D hard to call. This CDR3 region has 16 residues. Per the germline V gene, CDR1 is MDHEN and CDR2 is SYDVKM. Deletions cut 2 bases from V and 0 bases from J, with 11 bases between. CDR3 residues: CASSLGRSASGNTIYF. The CDR3 DNA is TGTGCCAGCAGTTTAGGGCGGTCAGCCTCTGGAAACACCATATATTTT.

The chain uses TRBV4-1 and TRBJ2-7; unclear D gene. Trimming removed 1 base at V and 3 bases at J, with 13 bases between. The CDR3 covers 15 residues. CDR1 is MGHRA and CDR2 is YSYEKL in the germline V gene. The CDR3 is CASSQGEQKIYEQYF. CDR3 DNA: TGCGCCAGCAGCCAAGGGGAACAGAAGATCTACGAGCAGTACTTC.

V is TRBV2 and J is TRBJ2-7; D gene unclear. Trimming removed 6 bases at V and 0 bases at J, with 15 bases between. The CDR3 consists of 15 residues. Germline values: CDR1 SNHLY, CDR2 FYNNEI. The CDR3: CASRGTLWSSYEQYF. CDR3 in DNA: TGTGCCAGCAGGGGCACACTATGGAGCTCCTACGAGCAGTACTTC.

V is TRBV6-1 and J is TRBJ1-1; maybe TRBD1 (6 bases). Germline assignment: CDR1 MNHNS and CDR2 SASEGT. V was cut by 8 bases and J by 7 bases, with 17 bases left in between. This CDR3 region has 13 residues. Written as DNA, the CDR3 is TGTGCCAGCTCTCGAGAGGGGGTCGATGAAGCTTTCTTT. Protein product: CASSREGVDEAFF.

Only a few counts were recorded for this clone. The gene calls are TRBV11-2 and TRBJ2-1; 10 nucleotides match TRBD2. V lost 5 bases, J lost 4 bases, and 5 bases stayed unmatched. The CDR3 covers 15 residues. Germline CDR1 and CDR2: SGHAT and FQNNGV. CDR3 bases: TGTGCCAGCAGCGAAGGACTAGCGGAGTACAATGAGCAGTTCTTC. It yields the protein CASSEGLAEYNEQFF.

The CDR3 DNA reads as TGCAGCGTTGGTCCGTCAAGGGAAATTAACTATGGCTACACCTTC. Its protein is CSVGPSREINYGYTF. The chain employs TRBV29-1 and TRBJ1-2; D unresolved. Germline CDR1 reads SQVTM; CDR2 reads ANQGSEA. This CDR3 is built from 15 residues. V lost 4 bases and J 1 base, leaving 16 bases between the germline ends. Based on the CDR3 plus reference TRBV29-1 and TRBJ1-2, the full variable domain is SAVISQKPSRDICQRGTSLTIQCQVDSQVTMMFWYRQQPGQSLTLIATANQGSEATYESGFVIDKFPISRPNLTFSTLTVSNMSPEDSSIYLCSVGPSREINYGYTFGSGTRLTVV.

The chain is built from TRBV2 and TRBJ1-6; 9 bases match TRBD1. The V gene's germline CDR1 is SNHLY and CDR2 FYNNEI. J gave up 11 bases and V 5 bases, and 10 bases lay outside the gene matches. The CDR3 totals 15 residues. DNA of the CDR3: TGTGCCAGCAGTAATTCGGACAGGGGTTCGGCACCCCTCCACTTT. Translated: CASSNSDRGSAPLHF.

This clone was recorded only once. The chain is built from TRBV7-9 and TRBJ2-1, with 13 bases matching TRBD2. Germline loops: CDR1 SEHNR, CDR2 FQNEAQ (reference sequence). The CDR3 has 17 amino acids. V shed 5 bases and J 0 bases; nucleotides not matched to a gene: 4. CDR3 DNA sequence: TGTGCCAGCAGCAGGACTAGCGGGGGAAGCTCCTACAATGAGCAGTTCTTC. It yields the protein CASSRTSGGSSYNEQFF. The full variable domain, completed using reference TRBV7-9 and TRBJ2-1, is DTGVSQNPRHKITKRGQNVTFRCDPISEHNRLYWYRQTLGQGPEFLTYFQNEAQLEKSRLLSDRFSAERPKGSFSTLEIQRTEQGDSAMYLCASSRTSGGSSYNEQFFGPGTRLTVL.